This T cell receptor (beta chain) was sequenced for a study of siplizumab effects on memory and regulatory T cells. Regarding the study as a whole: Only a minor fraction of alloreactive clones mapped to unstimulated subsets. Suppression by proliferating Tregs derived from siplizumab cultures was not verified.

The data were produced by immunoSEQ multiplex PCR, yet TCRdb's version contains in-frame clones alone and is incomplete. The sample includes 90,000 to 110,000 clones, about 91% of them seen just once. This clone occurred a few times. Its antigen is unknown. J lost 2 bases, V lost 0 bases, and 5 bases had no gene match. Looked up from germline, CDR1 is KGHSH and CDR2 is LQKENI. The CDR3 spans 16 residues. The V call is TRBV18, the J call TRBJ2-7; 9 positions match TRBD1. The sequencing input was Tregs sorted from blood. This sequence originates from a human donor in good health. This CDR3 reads CASSPPLRTGAYEQYF. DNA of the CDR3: TGTGCCAGCTCACCACCCCTCCGGACAGGGGCCTACGAGCAGTACTTC.